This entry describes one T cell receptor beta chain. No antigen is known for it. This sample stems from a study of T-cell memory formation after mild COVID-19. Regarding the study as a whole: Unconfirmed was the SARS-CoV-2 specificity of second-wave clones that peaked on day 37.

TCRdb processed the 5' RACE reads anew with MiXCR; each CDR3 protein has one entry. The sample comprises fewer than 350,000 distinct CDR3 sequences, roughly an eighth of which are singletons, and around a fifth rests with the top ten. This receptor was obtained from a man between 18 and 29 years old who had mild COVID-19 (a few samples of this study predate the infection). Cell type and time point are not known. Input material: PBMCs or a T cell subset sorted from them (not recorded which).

This chain's CDR3 is CSARNAVRNNQPQHF. In DNA, the CDR3 is TGCAGTGCTCGTAATGCGGTCAGGAATAATCAGCCCCAGCATTTT. The chain joins TRBV20-1 to TRBJ1-5, with no clear D. Trimming took off 5 bases at V and 4 bases at J, with 18 bases between the two ends. The length of the CDR3 is 15 residues. Germline values: CDR1 DFQATT, CDR2 SNEGSKA (reference sequence).